Listed here are 21 T cell receptor beta chains from one sample, sequenced in a study of T cell responses to AZD1222 COVID-19 vaccine. Clones were read by immunoSEQ multiplex PCR, and TCRdb kept only the in-frame ones, dropping some. The table records around 87,000 clones, 85% to 90% of them present only once. Source: peripheral blood, taken on day 0 of AZD1222 vaccination. Receptor source: an adult in good health.

There are a few counts of this clone. The rearrangement uses TRBV10-2 and TRBJ2-7; no reliable D call. Trimming cost V 0 bases and J 2 bases, with 8 bases left between them. This CDR3 has 14 residues. From germline, CDR1 is WSHSY and CDR2 SAAADI. The CDR3 is CASSESGPTYEQYF. As DNA, the CDR3 is TGCGCCAGCAGTGAGTCCGGGCCTACCTACGAGCAGTACTTC.

V gene TRBV6-5 combines with J gene TRBJ1-6; no firm D call. The CDR3 is 13 residues long. CDR1 is MNHEY and CDR2 is SVGAGI in the germline V gene. Trimming left V 0 bases short and J 10 bases short, with 7 bases between. This chain's CDR3 is CASSYSSGSPLHF. DNA of the CDR3: TGTGCCAGCAGTTACTCGAGCGGCTCACCCCTCCACTTT.

This clone was detected only a few times. This chain links TRBV2 with TRBJ1-6; tentatively, D is TRBD1 (5 bases). The germline V gene has CDR1 SNHLY and CDR2 FYNNEI. V lost 6 bases and J 1 base, leaving 7 bases between the germline ends. The CDR3 loop spans 14 amino acids. Written as DNA, the CDR3 is TGTGCCAGCAGGGGGACTTCCTATAATTCACCCCTCCACTTT. It is translated as CASRGTSYNSPLHF.

CDR3 DNA: TGTGCCAGCAGGGGGACAGGGAGGGAGACCCAGTACTTC. Its protein product is CASRGTGRETQYF. The rearrangement joins TRBV28 to TRBJ2-5; TRBD1 matches at 9 bases. Germline V CDR1 and CDR2: MDHEN, SYDVKM. J was trimmed by 5 bases and V by 6 bases; bases with no gene match: 4. This CDR3 has 13 amino acids.

This rearrangement joins TRBV25-1 to TRBJ2-7, with D unresolved. Looked up from germline, CDR1 is MGHDK and CDR2 is SYGVNS. CDR3 length: 12 residues. Trimming removed 1 base at V and 6 bases at J, with 7 bases between. The chain's CDR3 is CASSEFPPEQYF. The CDR3 coding sequence is TGTGCCAGCAGTGAATTCCCACCCGAGCAGTACTTC.

As regards this clone: Other nucleotide sequences in the sample specify the same CDR3. The chain joins TRBV5-5 to TRBJ1-5; D may be TRBD1 (6 bases). Germline CDR1 SGHKS, CDR2 YYEKEE (reference sequence). Trimming removed 2 bases at V and 4 bases at J, with 7 bases between. The CDR3 totals 13 residues. The CDR3 loop is CASSLTGNQPQHF. DNA of the CDR3: TGTGCCAGCAGCTTAACAGGGAATCAGCCCCAGCATTTT. Looking up the rest from reference TRBV5-5 and TRBJ1-5 gives the full variable domain: DAGVTQSPTHLIKTRGQQVTLRCSPISGHKSVSWYQQVLGQGPQFIFQYYEKEERGRGNFPDRFSARQFPNYSSELNVNALLLGDSALYLCASSLTGNQPQHFGDGTRLSIL.

The chain uses TRBV5-5 and TRBJ1-3; weak D call: TRBD1 (6 bases). Trimming removed 6 bases from V and 0 bases from J, with 13 bases in between. CDR1 is SGHKS, CDR2 YYEKEE, per germline (reference sequence). The CDR3 contains 15 residues. The DNA for the CDR3 is TGTGCCAGCAACGTTACAGGGAGCTCTGGAAACACCATATATTTT. This encodes CASNVTGSSGNTIYF.

This rearrangement joins TRBV28 to TRBJ2-7; D is uncertain. Germline CDR1 and CDR2: MDHEN and SYDVKM. The ends were cut back, 6 bases at V and 3 bases at J, with 6 bases in the middle. This CDR3 is 11 amino acids long. CDR3 protein: CASSHRYEQYF. CDR3 nucleotide sequence: TGTGCCAGCAGCCACCGCTACGAGCAGTACTTC.

This clone is a singleton in its sample. The chain employs TRBV28 and TRBJ2-7; 13 bases map to TRBD2. The CDR3 covers 16 residues. V shed 4 bases, J shed 4 bases, and the junction held 7 bases outside the gene matches. Germline V gene lookup returns CDR1 MDHEN and CDR2 SYDVKM. The CDR3 region is CASSSAGTSGTYEQYF. The DNA of the CDR3 is TGTGCCAGCAGTTCTGCCGGGACTAGCGGGACTTACGAGCAGTACTTC. The full variable domain, in which reference TRBV28 and TRBJ2-7 provide the parts outside the CDR3, is DVKVTQSSRYLVKRTGEKVFLECVQDMDHENMFWYRQDPGLGLRLIYFSYDVKMKEKGDIPEGYSVSREKKERFSLILESASTNQTSMYLCASSSAGTSGTYEQYFGPGTRLTVT.

The chain combines TRBV7-8 with TRBJ1-1; no reliable D call. The CDR3 length is 14 residues. Looked up from germline, CDR1 is SGHVS and CDR2 is FQNEAQ. The V end was cut by 3 bases, the J end by 5 bases, with 13 bases between. The CDR3 nucleotides are TGTGCCAGCAGCTTCATCTTCCTGGGGACTGAAGCTTTCTTT. Its protein product is CASSFIFLGTEAFF. Filled out from reference TRBV7-8 and TRBJ1-1, the complete variable domain reads GAGVSQSPRYKVAKRGQDVALRCDPISGHVSLFWYQQALGQGPEFLTYFQNEAQLDKSGLPSDRFFAERPEGSVSTLKIQRTQQEDSAVYLCASSFIFLGTEAFFGQGTRLTVV.

This rearrangement joins TRBV19 to TRBJ1-2, with 7 bases identical to TRBD1. Germline CDR1 LNHDA, CDR2 SQIVND (reference sequence). Trimming took 1 base from V and 6 from J; bases not matched to a gene: 11. The CDR3 extends over 16 amino acids. CDR3 in amino acids: CASSIVSGTANDGYTF. The DNA for the CDR3 is TGTGCCAGTAGTATAGTATCCGGGACAGCGAACGATGGCTACACCTTC.

This clone was found once. V gene TRBV6-2 or TRBV6-3 combines with J gene TRBJ1-6, with TRBD1 as a possible D gene (5 bases). Germline loops: CDR1 MNHEY, CDR2 SVGEGT. This CDR3 is 15 amino acids long. Trimming left V 0 bases short and J 5 bases short, with 8 bases between. In DNA, the CDR3 is TGTGCCAGCAGTTACTCCGGGACCAATAATTCACCCCTCCACTTT. Translating gives CASSYSGTNNSPLHF.

The chain employs TRBV5-8 and TRBJ1-5; D ambiguous. Germline CDR1 is SGHTS and CDR2 is YDEGEE. The CDR3 totals 13 residues. Trimming left V 1 base short and J 8 bases short, with 10 bases between. The CDR3 nucleotides read TGTGCCAGCAGCTTGATCGTTGAGGAGCCCCAGCATTTT. As protein: CASSLIVEEPQHF.

Only one count was recorded for this clone. J is TRBJ2-2 and V is TRBV29-1; TRBD1 matches at 7 bases. The ends lost 7 bases at V and 4 bases at J; junction bases unmatched: 12. From germline, CDR1 is SQVTM and CDR2 ANQGSEA. The CDR3 loop spans 15 amino acids. CDR3 nucleotide sequence: TGCAGCGCCATTGAGACAGGGACGGGCACCGGGGAGCTGTTTTTT. It encodes CSAIETGTGTGELFF.

This chain joins TRBV5-1 and TRBJ2-7, with 12 bases identical to TRBD2. The germline CDR1 and CDR2 sequences are SGHRS and YFSETQ. Losses at the gene ends were 4 bases for V and 0 bases for J; bases not matched to a gene: 5. The CDR3 runs 16 residues. The CDR3 protein is CASSNGLAGFSYEQYF. In DNA form, the CDR3 reads TGCGCCAGCAGCAACGGACTAGCGGGGTTCTCCTACGAGCAGTACTTC.

The CDR3 nucleotides read TGCGCCAGCGGGACTAGCGGGGGGGCGACGGAGACCCAGTACTTC. The encoded protein is CASGTSGGATETQYF. The chain uses TRBV5-1 and TRBJ2-5, with 16 bases fitting TRBD2. J was trimmed by 5 bases and V by 7 bases; bases with no gene match: 5. CDR3 length: 15 amino acids. CDR1 is SGHRS and CDR2 is YFSETQ in the germline V gene.

The chain's CDR3 is CASSPRTGSNSPLHF. DNA of the CDR3: TGTGCCAGCAGCCCTCGAACAGGGAGCAATTCACCCCTCCACTTT. V and J are TRBV11-2 and TRBJ1-6, with D perhaps matching TRBD1 (6 bases). Germline V gene data show CDR1 as SGHAT and CDR2 as FQNNGV. This CDR3 has 15 amino acids. V lost 5 bases, J lost 7 bases, and 15 bases lay in between. Supplemented by reference TRBV11-2 and TRBJ1-6, the full variable domain reads EAGVAQSPRYKIIEKRQSVAFWCNPISGHATLYWYQQILGQGPKLLIQFQNNGVVDDSQLPKDRFSAERLKGVDSTLKIQPAKLEDSAVYLCASSPRTGSNSPLHFGNGTRLTVT.

The rearrangement joins TRBV9 to TRBJ2-3; 8 nucleotides line up with TRBD2. Germline CDR1 and CDR2: SGDLS and YYNGEE. The CDR3 has 15 amino acids. J was trimmed by 2 bases and V by 3 bases; bases with no gene match: 5. The CDR3 reads CASSGTSGLTDTQYF. For the CDR3, the DNA is TGTGCCAGCAGCGGAACTAGCGGCCTCACAGATACGCAGTATTTT.

The genes are TRBV28 and TRBJ2-7; no definite D call. With 7 bases removed from V and 1 base from J, the gap between germline ends came to 14 bases. Germline CDR1 and CDR2: MDHEN and SYDVKM. The CDR3 length is 14 residues. Here the CDR3 DNA reads TGTGCCAGCACCTCCCCCGCCCCTTCCTACGAGCAGTACTTC. Protein product: CASTSPAPSYEQYF.

This clone is a singleton in its sample. This chain uses TRBV5-1 with TRBJ2-1; possible D gene TRBD1, 5 bases. This CDR3 has 15 residues. Trimming shortened V by 4 bases and J by 0 bases, and 11 bases separated the two germline ends. The germline CDR1 and CDR2 sequences are SGHRS and YFSETQ. The CDR3 reads CASSPTGSSYNEQFF. In DNA form, the CDR3 reads TGCGCCAGCAGCCCCACAGGTAGCTCCTACAATGAGCAGTTCTTC. Full variable domain (outside the CDR3, taken from reference TRBV5-1 and TRBJ2-1): KAGVTQTPRYLIKTRGQQVTLSCSPISGHRSVSWYQQTPGQGLQFLFEYFSETQRNKGNFPGRFSGRQFSNSRSEMNVSTLELGDSALYLCASSPTGSSYNEQFFGPGTRLTVL.

J is TRBJ1-1 and V is TRBV5-1, with 11 bases matching TRBD1. The CDR3 covers 16 residues. V gave up 2 bases and J gave up 2 bases; unmatched junction bases: 5. CDR1 is SGHRS and CDR2 is YFSETQ in the germline V gene. This CDR3 reads CASSLGQGARNTEAFF. In nucleotides, the CDR3 is TGCGCCAGCAGCTTAGGACAGGGGGCTCGAAACACTGAAGCTTTCTTT.